Listed below are T cell receptor beta chains from one sample, sequenced in a study of neurological immune-mediated disorders. TCRdb analysed the 5' RACE reads with MiXCR anew, one entry per CDR3 protein. The sample records fewer than 60,000 distinct CDR3 sequences, about 9.3% being singletons. Sequencing was performed on PBMCs. Receptors were obtained from a man aged 70-80 years with HTLV-1-associated myelopathy (HAM/TSP). The CDR3 runs from the conserved cysteine through the conserved F or W. The order of the fields is J gene, D gene, V gene, clone size, CDR3 DNA, CDR3 protein. D genes are given only for firm matches. Each size is once, few, many, or a class for an expanded clone.

J gene: TRBJ1-1
D gene: .
V gene: TRBV6-2/TRBV6-3
clone size: many
CDR3 DNA: TGTGCCAGCAGTCGGGGGTGGAACACTGAAGCTTTCTTT
CDR3 protein: CASSRGWNTEAFF

J gene: TRBJ2-5
D gene: TRBD2
V gene: TRBV5-6
clone size: many
CDR3 DNA: TGTGCCAGCAGCTTACTAGCGGGAGGAACCCAAGAGACCCAGTACTTC
CDR3 protein: CASSLLAGGTQETQYF

J gene: TRBJ2-5
D gene: .
V gene: TRBV5-1
clone size: many
CDR3 DNA: TGCGCCAGCAGCTTGGGTACGGGGATGGAAGAGACCCAGTACTTC
CDR3 protein: CASSLGTGMEETQYF

J gene: TRBJ2-1
D gene: .
V gene: TRBV5-1
clone size: many
CDR3 DNA: TGCGCCAGCAGCTCAGACCTTAGCTCCTACAATGAGCAGTTCTTC
CDR3 protein: CASSSDLSSYNEQFF

J gene: TRBJ2-3
D gene: .
V gene: TRBV4-3
clone size: many
CDR3 DNA: TGCGCCAGCAGCCAAGATCTGAGGGAGATGATGCAGTATTTT
CDR3 protein: CASSQDLREMMQYF

J gene: TRBJ2-1
D gene: TRBD2
V gene: TRBV15
clone size: few
CDR3 DNA: TGTGCCACCAGAGACACTGGGGAGGGATACAATGAGCAGTTCTTC
CDR3 protein: CATRDTGEGYNEQFF

J gene: TRBJ2-7
D gene: .
V gene: TRBV7-2
clone size: medium-sized
CDR3 DNA: TGTGCCAGCAGCTTAGTCTCGGGCTACGAGCAGTACTTC
CDR3 protein: CASSLVSGYEQYF

J gene: TRBJ2-7
D gene: .
V gene: TRBV6-2/TRBV6-3
clone size: many
CDR3 DNA: TGTGCCAGCACTCGGACACTGGGCCACGAGCAGTACTTC
CDR3 protein: CASTRTLGHEQYF

J gene: TRBJ2-1
D gene: .
V gene: TRBV9
clone size: few
CDR3 DNA: TGTGCCAGCAGCATTTACGGGGGTGGGAACAATGAGCAGTTCTTC
CDR3 protein: CASSIYGGGNNEQFF

J gene: TRBJ2-3
D gene: .
V gene: TRBV20-1
clone size: many
CDR3 DNA: TGCAGTGCTAGAGATTTTGGCGGGTTAACAGATACGCAGTATTTT
CDR3 protein: CSARDFGGLTDTQYF

J gene: TRBJ1-2
D gene: TRBD1
V gene: TRBV9
clone size: many
CDR3 DNA: TGTGCCAGCAGCGTAGAGGGACAGGGAATCTATGGCTACACCTTC
CDR3 protein: CASSVEGQGIYGYTF